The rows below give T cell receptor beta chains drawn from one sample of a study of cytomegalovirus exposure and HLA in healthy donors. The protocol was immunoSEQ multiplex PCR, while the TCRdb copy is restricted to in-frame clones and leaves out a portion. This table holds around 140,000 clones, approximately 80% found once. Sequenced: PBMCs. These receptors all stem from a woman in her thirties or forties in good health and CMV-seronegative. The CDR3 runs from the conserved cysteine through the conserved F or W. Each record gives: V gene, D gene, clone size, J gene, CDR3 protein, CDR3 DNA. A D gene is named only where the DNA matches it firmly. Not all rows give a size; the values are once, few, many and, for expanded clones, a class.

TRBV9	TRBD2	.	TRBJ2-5	CASSAPGGGSQETQYF	TGTGCCAGCAGCGCGCCGGGCGGGGGGTCTCAAGAGACCCAGTACTTC
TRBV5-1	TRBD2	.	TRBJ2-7	CASSLEAGGTYEQYF	TGCGCCAGCAGCTTGGAAGCGGGGGGGACCTACGAGCAGTACTTC
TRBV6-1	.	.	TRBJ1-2	CASSVHDQAHYGYTF	TGTGCCAGCAGTGTCCACGATCAGGCGCACTATGGCTACACCTTC
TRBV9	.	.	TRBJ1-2	CASSVGQGGYGYTF	TGTGCCAGCAGCGTAGGGCAGGGCGGCTATGGCTACACCTTC
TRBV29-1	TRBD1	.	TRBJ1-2	CSVEGQGVHGYTF	TGCAGCGTTGAAGGACAGGGAGTTCATGGCTACACCTTC
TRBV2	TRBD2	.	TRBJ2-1	CASRETLAGDVNEQFF	TGTGCCAGCAGGGAGACACTAGCGGGGGATGTCAATGAGCAGTTCTTC
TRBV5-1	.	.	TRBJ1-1	CASRAGSGTEAFF	TGCGCCAGCAGGGCGGGTTCGGGGACTGAAGCTTTCTTT
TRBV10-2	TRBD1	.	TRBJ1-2	CASNPGQGAVYGYTF	TGCGCCAGCAACCCGGGACAGGGTGCGGTCTATGGCTACACCTTC
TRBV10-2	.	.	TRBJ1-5	CASSEFSYNQPQHF	TGCGCCAGCAGTGAGTTCTCCTACAATCAGCCCCAGCATTTT
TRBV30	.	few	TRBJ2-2	CAWSVRGTPRRELFF	TGTGCCTGGAGTGTGCGCGGGACTCCCAGGCGGGAGCTGTTTTTT
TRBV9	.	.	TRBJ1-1	CASSVVSGSEAFF	TGTGCCAGCAGCGTAGTATCAGGGTCTGAAGCTTTCTTT
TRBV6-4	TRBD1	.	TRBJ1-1	CASSDTMTGDTEAFF	TGTGCCAGCAGTGACACGATGACAGGGGACACTGAAGCTTTCTTT
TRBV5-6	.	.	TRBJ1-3	CASSPDRSRGGTIYF	TGTGCCAGCAGCCCTGACAGGAGTCGCGGCGGCACCATATATTTT
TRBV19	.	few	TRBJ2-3	CASASWGADTQYF	TGTGCCAGTGCTAGTTGGGGGGCAGATACGCAGTATTTT
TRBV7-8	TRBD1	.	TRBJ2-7	CASSETGGAFF	TGTGCCAGCAGCGAAACAGGGGGTGCTTTTTTC
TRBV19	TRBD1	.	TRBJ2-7	CASSTPGQGSYEQYF	TGTGCCAGTAGTACCCCCGGACAGGGCTCCTACGAGCAGTACTTC
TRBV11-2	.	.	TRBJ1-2	CASSLERGNYGYTF	TGTGCCAGCAGCTTAGAGCGGGGTAACTATGGCTACACCTTC
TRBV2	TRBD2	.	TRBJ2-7	CASSGGRLYYEQYF	TGTGCCAGCAGCGGGGGGAGACTATACTACGAGCAGTACTTC
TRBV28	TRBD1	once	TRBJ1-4	CASSPGQGLRRFF	TGTGCCAGCAGTCCGGGACAGGGCCTTAGGCGGTTTTTT
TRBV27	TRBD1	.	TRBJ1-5	CASRRSRDRGSNQPQHF	TGTGCCAGCAGACGTAGCCGGGACAGGGGGAGCAATCAGCCCCAGCATTTT